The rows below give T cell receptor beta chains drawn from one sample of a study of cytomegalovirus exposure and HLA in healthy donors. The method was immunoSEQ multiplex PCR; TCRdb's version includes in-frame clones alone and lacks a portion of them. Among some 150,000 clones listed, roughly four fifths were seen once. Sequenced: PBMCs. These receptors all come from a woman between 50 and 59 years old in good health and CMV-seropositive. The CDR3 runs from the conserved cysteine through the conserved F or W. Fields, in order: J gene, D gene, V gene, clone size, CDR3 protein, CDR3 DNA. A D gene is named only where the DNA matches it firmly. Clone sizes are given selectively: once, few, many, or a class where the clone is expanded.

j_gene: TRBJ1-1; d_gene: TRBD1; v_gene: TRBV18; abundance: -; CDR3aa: CASSRTGGEAFF; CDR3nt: TGTGCCAGCTCACGGACAGGGGGGGAAGCTTTCTTT
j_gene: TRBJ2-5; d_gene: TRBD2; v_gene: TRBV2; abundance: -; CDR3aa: CASKTESSGSRETQYF; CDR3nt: TGTGCCAGCAAAACAGAATCAAGCGGGAGTAGGGAGACCCAGTACTTC
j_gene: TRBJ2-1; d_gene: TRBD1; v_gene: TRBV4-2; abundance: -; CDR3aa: CASSHGQGASNEQFF; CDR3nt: TGTGCCAGCAGCCATGGACAGGGGGCCTCAAATGAGCAGTTCTTC
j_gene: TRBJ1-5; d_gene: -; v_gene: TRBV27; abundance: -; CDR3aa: CASSRGQFNQPQHF; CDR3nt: TGTGCCAGCAGTCGAGGACAGTTCAATCAGCCCCAGCATTTT
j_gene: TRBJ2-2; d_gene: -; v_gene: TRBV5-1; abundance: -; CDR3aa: CASSPKTSPGELFF; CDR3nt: TGCGCCAGCAGCCCCAAGACTAGTCCCGGGGAGCTGTTTTTT
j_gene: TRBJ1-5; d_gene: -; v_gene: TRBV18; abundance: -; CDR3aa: CASSPGQGQSNQPQHF; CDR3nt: TGTGCCAGCTCACCGGGGCAGGGTCAGTCAAATCAGCCCCAGCATTTT
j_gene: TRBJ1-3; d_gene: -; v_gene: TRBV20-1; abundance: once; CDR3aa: CSAGGDTIYF; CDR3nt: TGCAGTGCGGGGGGGGATACCATATATTTT
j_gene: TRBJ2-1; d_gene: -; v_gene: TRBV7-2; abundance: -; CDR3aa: CASSLARTGGQFF; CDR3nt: TGTGCCAGCAGCTTAGCGCGGACTGGCGGACAGTTCTTC
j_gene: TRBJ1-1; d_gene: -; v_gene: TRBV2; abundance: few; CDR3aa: CASSAVNTEAFF; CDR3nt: TGTGCCAGCAGTGCAGTGAACACTGAAGCTTTCTTT
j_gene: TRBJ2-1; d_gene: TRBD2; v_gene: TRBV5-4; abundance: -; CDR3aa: CASSSRGGGPYNEQFF; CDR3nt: TGTGCCAGCAGCTCGAGGGGCGGGGGACCCTACAATGAGCAGTTCTTC
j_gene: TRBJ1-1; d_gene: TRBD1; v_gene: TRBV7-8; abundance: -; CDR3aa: CASSLGQGAGGYTEAFF; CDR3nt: TGTGCCAGCAGCTTAGGACAGGGGGCAGGGGGGTACACTGAAGCTTTCTTT
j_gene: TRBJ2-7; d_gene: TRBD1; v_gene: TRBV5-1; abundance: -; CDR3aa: CASSPKDRGSSYEQYF; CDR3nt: TGCGCCAGCAGCCCCAAAGACAGGGGATCCTCCTACGAGCAGTACTTC
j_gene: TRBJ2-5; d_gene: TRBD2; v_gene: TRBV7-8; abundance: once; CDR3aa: CASSFRRTSGIETQYF; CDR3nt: TGTGCCAGCAGCTTCCGCCGGACTAGCGGGATAGAGACCCAGTACTTC
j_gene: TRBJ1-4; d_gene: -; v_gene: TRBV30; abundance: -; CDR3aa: CAWRTTWSRGTNEKLFF; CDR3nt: TGTGCCTGGCGTACAACCTGGTCTAGGGGAACTAATGAAAAACTGTTTTTT
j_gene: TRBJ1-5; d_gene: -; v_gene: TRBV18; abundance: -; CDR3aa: CASSLGAQVHF; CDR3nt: TGTGCCAGCTCATTGGGAGCCCAGGTGCATTTT
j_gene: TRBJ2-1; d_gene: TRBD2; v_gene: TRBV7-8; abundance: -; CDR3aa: CASTPGAGGPANEQFF; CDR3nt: TGTGCCAGCACCCCGGGGGCGGGAGGGCCAGCAAATGAGCAGTTCTTC
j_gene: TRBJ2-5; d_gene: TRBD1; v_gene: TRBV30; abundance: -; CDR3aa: CAWRTGGVETQYF; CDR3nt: TGTGCCTGGAGGACAGGGGGCGTGGAGACCCAGTACTTC
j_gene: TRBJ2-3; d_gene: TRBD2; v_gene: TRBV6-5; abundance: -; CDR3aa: CASSYDLAGGDTQYF; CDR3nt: TGTGCCAGCAGTTACGATCTAGCGGGGGGAGATACGCAGTATTTT
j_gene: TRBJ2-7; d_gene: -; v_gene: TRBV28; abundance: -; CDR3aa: CASSLGQSNNYEQYF; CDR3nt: TGTGCCAGCAGTTTAGGGCAGTCAAACAACTACGAGCAGTACTTC
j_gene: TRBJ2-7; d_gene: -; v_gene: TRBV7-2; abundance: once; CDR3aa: CASSLSTYEQYF; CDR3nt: TGTGCCAGCAGCTTATCTACCTACGAGCAGTACTTC
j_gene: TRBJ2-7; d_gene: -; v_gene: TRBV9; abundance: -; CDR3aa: CASSVVPGLSYEQYF; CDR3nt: TGTGCCAGCAGCGTAGTTCCAGGGCTGAGCTACGAGCAGTACTTC
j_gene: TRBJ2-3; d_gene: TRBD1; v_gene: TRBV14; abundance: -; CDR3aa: CASSPGTVTQYF; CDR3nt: TGTGCCAGCAGCCCCGGGACAGTCACGCAGTATTTT
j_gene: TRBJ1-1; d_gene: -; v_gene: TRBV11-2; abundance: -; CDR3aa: CASTLDTSEAFF; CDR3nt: TGTGCCAGCACCCTCGACACCTCTGAAGCTTTCTTT
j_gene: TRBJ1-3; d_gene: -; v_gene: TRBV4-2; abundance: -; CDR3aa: CASSLRGSGNTIYF; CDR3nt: TGTGCCAGCAGCCTCAGGGGATCTGGAAACACCATATATTTT
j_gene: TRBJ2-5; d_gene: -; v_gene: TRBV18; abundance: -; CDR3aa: CASSPPLTETQYF; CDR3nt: TGTGCCAGCTCACCGCCCCTAACGGAGACCCAGTACTTC
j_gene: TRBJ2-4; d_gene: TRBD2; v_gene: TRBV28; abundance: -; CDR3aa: CASSFGTSIQYF; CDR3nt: TGTGCCAGCAGTTTCGGGACTAGCATTCAGTACTTC
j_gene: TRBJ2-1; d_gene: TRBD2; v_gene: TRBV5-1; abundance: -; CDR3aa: CASSLDGGSSYNEQFF; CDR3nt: TGCGCCAGCAGCTTGGACGGCGGGAGCTCCTACAATGAGCAGTTCTTC
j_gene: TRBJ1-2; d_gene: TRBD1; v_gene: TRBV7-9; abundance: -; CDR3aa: CASSLGTGDYGYTF; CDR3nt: TGTGCCAGCAGCTTAGGGACAGGCGACTATGGCTACACCTTC
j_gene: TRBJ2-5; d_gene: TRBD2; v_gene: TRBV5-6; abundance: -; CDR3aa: CASSLVAGGIGTQYF; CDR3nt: TGTGCCAGCAGCTTGGTCGCGGGGGGCATTGGGACCCAGTACTTC
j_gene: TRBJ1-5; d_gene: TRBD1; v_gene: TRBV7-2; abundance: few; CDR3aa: CASSFGQGVDQPQHF; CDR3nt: TGTGCCAGCAGCTTTGGACAGGGGGTAGATCAGCCCCAGCATTTT
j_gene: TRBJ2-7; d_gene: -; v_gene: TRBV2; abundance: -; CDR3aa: CASSLQGFASYEQYF; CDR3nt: TGTGCCAGCAGTTTACAGGGCTTTGCGTCCTACGAGCAGTACTTC
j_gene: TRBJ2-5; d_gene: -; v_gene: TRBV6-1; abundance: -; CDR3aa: CASSEARGRFQETQYF; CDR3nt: TGTGCCAGCAGTGAAGCGCGGGGACGTTTCCAAGAGACCCAGTACTTC
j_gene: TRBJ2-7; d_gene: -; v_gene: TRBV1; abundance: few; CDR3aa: CTSSRGSGRTHEQYF; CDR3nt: TGCACCAGCAGCCGGGGTAGCGGGAGGACCCACGAGCAGTACTTC
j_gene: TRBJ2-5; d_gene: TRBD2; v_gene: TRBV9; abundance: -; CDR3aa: CASSVFDGGEETQYF; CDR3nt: TGTGCCAGCAGCGTTTTCGACGGGGGGGAAGAGACCCAGTACTTC
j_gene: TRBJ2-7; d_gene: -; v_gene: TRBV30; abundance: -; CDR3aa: CAWSVLYEQYF; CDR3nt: TGTGCCTGGAGTGTCCTCTACGAGCAGTACTTC
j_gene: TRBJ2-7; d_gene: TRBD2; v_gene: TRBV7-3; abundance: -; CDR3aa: CASSGGGEQYF; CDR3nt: TGTGCCAGCTCGGGGGGTGGGGAGCAGTACTTC
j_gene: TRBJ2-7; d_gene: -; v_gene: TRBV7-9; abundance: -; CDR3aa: CASSIRPVSSYEQYF; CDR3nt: TGTGCCAGCAGCATCCGCCCGGTGAGCTCCTACGAGCAGTACTTC
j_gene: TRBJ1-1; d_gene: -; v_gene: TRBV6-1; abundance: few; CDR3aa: CASSGGRWNSNTEAFF; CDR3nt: TGTGCCAGCAGTGGGGGGCGGTGGAATTCGAACACTGAAGCTTTCTTT